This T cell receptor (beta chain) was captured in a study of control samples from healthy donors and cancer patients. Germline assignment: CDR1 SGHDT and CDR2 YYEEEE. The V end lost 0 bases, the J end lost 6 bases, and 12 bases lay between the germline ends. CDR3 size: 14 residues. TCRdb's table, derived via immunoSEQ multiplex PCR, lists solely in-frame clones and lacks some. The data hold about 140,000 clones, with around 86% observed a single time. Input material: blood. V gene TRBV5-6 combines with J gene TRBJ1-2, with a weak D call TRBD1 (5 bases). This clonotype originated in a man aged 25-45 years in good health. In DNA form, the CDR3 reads TGTGCCAGCAGCTTGGTGACAGCGCCCAATGGCTACACCTTC. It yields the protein CASSLVTAPNGYTF.